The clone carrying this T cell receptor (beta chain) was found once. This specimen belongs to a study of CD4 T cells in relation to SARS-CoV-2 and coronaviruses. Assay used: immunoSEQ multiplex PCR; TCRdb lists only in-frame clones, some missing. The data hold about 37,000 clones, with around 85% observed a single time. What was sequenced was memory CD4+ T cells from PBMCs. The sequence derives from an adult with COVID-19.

The CDR3 is CASSLLREEKLFF. CDR3 bases: TGTGCCAGCAGCTTGTTACGGGAAGAAAAACTGTTTTTT. The chain joins TRBV5-6 to TRBJ1-4; D is uncertain. The CDR3 totals 13 residues. Germline V gene lookup returns CDR1 SGHDT and CDR2 YYEEEE. The V end was cut by 1 base, the J end by 8 bases, with 9 bases between.